Listed below are T cell receptor beta chains from one sample, sequenced in a study of T-cell reconstitution after alpha-beta-depleted transplantation in children. MiXCR, applied by TCRdb to the PCR reads, yields one record per CDR3 protein. Here the sample spans approximately 99,000 distinct CDR3 sequences, approximately 6.6% being singletons. The specimen was PBMCs, mostly from graft donor cells, collected 360 days after TCRalphabeta/CD19-depleted stem cell transplant. The receptor set was obtained from a male patient aged 2 to 10 who had a stem cell transplant for acute lymphoblastic leukemia, so the T cells may come from the graft donor. Both conserved end residues are part of each CDR3. Each record gives: clone size, J gene, D gene, V gene, CDR3 DNA, CDR3 protein. A D gene is named only where the DNA matches it firmly. Not all rows give a size; the values are once, few, many and, for expanded clones, a class.

>many|TRBJ2-7|TRBD1|TRBV6-5
TGTGCCAGCAGTTATTATGAAAGACAGGGGGACGAGCAGTACTTC
CASSYYERQGDEQYF
>few|TRBJ2-6|TRBD1|TRBV10-3
TGTGCCATCAGTGAGTGGGCAGGGGGAATTGGGGCCAACGTCCTGACTTTC
CAISEWAGGIGANVLTF
>few|TRBJ2-7|NA|TRBV2
TGTGCCAGCAGTGCGGGACACAATCTAAACTACGAGCAGTACTTC
CASSAGHNLNYEQYF
>NA|TRBJ2-3|NA|TRBV6-5
TGTGCCAGCAGTTACTCGAACGCATATACGCAGTATTTT
CASSYSNAYTQYF
>many|TRBJ2-1|NA|TRBV12-3/TRBV12-4
TGTGCCAGCAGTTTTGGGGACCCCAATGAGCAGTTCTTC
CASSFGDPNEQFF
>few|TRBJ1-6|NA|TRBV20-1
TGCAGTGCTAGAGATGGGTGGGGTGGGAATTCACCCCTCCACTTT
CSARDGWGGNSPLHF
>few|TRBJ2-2|NA|TRBV6-2/TRBV6-3
TGTGCCAGCAGCTACTCGTACCGGGAGCTGTTTTTT
CASSYSYRELFF
>few|TRBJ1-2|TRBD1|TRBV20-1
TGCAGTGCCTATTTGGACAGGGCGAATGGCTACACCTTC
CSAYLDRANGYTF
>many|TRBJ2-7|NA|TRBV7-8
TGTGCCAGCAGCGCACAGGGCTACGAGCAGTACTTC
CASSAQGYEQYF
>NA|TRBJ2-5|NA|TRBV28
TGTGCCAGCAGTTACCCCTCGGAGGGGGCTTATTGGGAGACCCAGTACTTC
CASSYPSEGAYWETQYF
>many|TRBJ2-2|NA|TRBV9
TGTGCCAGCAGCGTAGGGAGGGGCGGGGAGCTGTTTTTT
CASSVGRGGELFF
>many|TRBJ2-7|NA|TRBV20-1
TGCAGTGCTAGGGAGTTCCTTAGCGGCTACGAGCAGTACTTC
CSAREFLSGYEQYF
>many|TRBJ1-3|NA|TRBV10-3
TGTGCCATCAGTGAGTCGAGAAACACCATATATTTT
CAISESRNTIYF
>NA|TRBJ2-7|NA|TRBV4-2
TGTGCCAGCAGCCCCCAGGAGGATTACTACGAGCAGTACTTC
CASSPQEDYYEQYF
>many|TRBJ2-1|NA|TRBV9
TGTGCCAGCAGCGTAGGAGGGGTCCCGAGCAATGAGCAGTTCTTC
CASSVGGVPSNEQFF
>many|TRBJ1-2|NA|TRBV7-6
TGTGCCAGCAGCTTGTTGGGAGGGGAAGTGAATGTTTATGGCTACACCTTC
CASSLLGGEVNVYGYTF
>few|TRBJ2-3|TRBD2|TRBV20-1
TGCAGTGCTAGAGGGGGACTAGCGGGAGGGCGAGCAGATACGCAGTATTTT
CSARGGLAGGRADTQYF
>NA|TRBJ1-5|NA|TRBV28
TGTGCCAGCAGTTTAACCAGGTTGTTGCAGCCCCAGCATTTT
CASSLTRLLQPQHF
>many|TRBJ2-7|TRBD1|TRBV4-3
TGCGCCAGCAGCCAAGATTGGAGGACAGGGCATTTTGAGCAGTACTTC
CASSQDWRTGHFEQYF
>few|TRBJ2-2|TRBD2|TRBV4-3
TGCGCCAGCAGCCCCACGGTAGCTAGCGGGGGGAACACCGGGGAGCTGTTTTTT
CASSPTVASGGNTGELFF
>many|TRBJ2-3|TRBD2|TRBV29-1
TGCAGCGTTTGGGGGACTAGCGGGAGATCGCCAGATACGCAGTATTTT
CSVWGTSGRSPDTQYF